The 9 T cell receptor beta chains listed next were all sequenced from one sample in a study of T cell repertoires in cytomegalovirus infection. TCRdb called the reads again in MiXCR, with one record for every CDR3 protein. The sample records some 300,000 distinct CDR3 sequences, roughly a tenth being singletons. The sequenced material came from PBMCs. Source of these receptors: a human donor in good health (CMV status not recorded). Some clones in this sample may be carry-over from other donors' samples.

This clonotype was found many times. The chain links TRBV24-1 to TRBJ2-7; a possible D gene is TRBD1 (5 bases). Germline CDR1 is KGHDR and CDR2 is SFDVKD. With 3 bases removed from V and 4 bases from J, the gap between germline ends came to 12 bases. CDR3 length: 14 amino acids. As DNA, the CDR3 is TGTGCCACCAGTGATCAATTGGACAAATACGAGCAGTACTTC. Translated: CATSDQLDKYEQYF.

The chain links TRBV4-2 to TRBJ1-5, with a weak D call TRBD1 (5 bases). Germline CDR1 is LGHNA and CDR2 is YNFKEQ. The germline V and J ends were trimmed by 0 bases and 4 bases, with 10 bases remaining between them. This CDR3 has 15 amino acids. CDR3 sequence (DNA): TGTGCCAGCAGCCAAGATCGGCAGGGAAATCAGCCCCAGCATTTT. Its protein is CASSQDRQGNQPQHF.

This clonotype was detected ten times or more. V gene TRBV24-1 combines with J gene TRBJ2-1; TRBD1 matches at 7 bases. The germline V gene has CDR1 KGHDR and CDR2 SFDVKD. The V and J ends lost 4 bases and 7 bases, in that order; junction bases with no gene match: 3. CDR3 length: 13 amino acids. The CDR3 protein is CATSDPTGNEQFF. Written as DNA, the CDR3 is TGTGCCACCAGTGACCCGACAGGGAATGAGCAGTTCTTC.

This clonotype was seen at least ten times. CDR3 bases: TGTGCCAGCAGCCTTACTAGCTCCTACGAGCAGTACGTC. It encodes CASSLTSSYEQYV. The V gene is TRBV28, the J gene TRBJ2-7; tentative D call: TRBD2 (5 bases). This CDR3 is 13 amino acids long. The V and J ends lost 6 bases and 0 bases respectively, with 9 bases between them. The V gene's germline CDR1 is MDHEN and CDR2 SYDVKM.

The table lists this clonotype with a few counts. This chain connects TRBV6-2 or TRBV6-3 to TRBJ2-1; no reliable D call. V gave up 5 bases and J gave up 12 bases, with 14 bases separating them. Germline CDR1 reads MNHEY; CDR2 reads SVGEGT. The CDR3 is 12 amino acids. CDR3 amino acids: CASSTTNLGQFF. The CDR3 DNA reads as TGTGCCAGCAGTACCACAAACCTAGGGCAGTTCTTC.

This clonotype was recorded at least ten times. The chain uses TRBV6-1 and TRBJ2-1, with D possibly TRBD1 on 5 matching bases. The CDR3 has 12 residues. Per the germline V gene, CDR1 is MNHNS and CDR2 is SASEGT. Between the trimmed V and J ends, which lost 1 base and 10 bases, there was a span of 8 bases. Here the CDR3 reads CASSEDGAEQFF. The DNA for the CDR3 is TGTGCCAGCAGTGAAGATGGGGCAGAGCAGTTCTTC.

This chain links TRBV12-5 with TRBJ1-1; D is unclear. Deletions cut 6 bases from V and 2 bases from J, with 4 bases between. CDR3 length equals 11 residues. The germline V gene has CDR1 LGHNT and CDR2 FRNRAP. Here the CDR3 reads CASGINTEAFF. As DNA, the CDR3 is TGTGCTAGTGGAATTAACACTGAAGCTTTCTTT.

This clonotype showed up just a few times. Germline and junction disagree at one end, which may indicate a read error. This rearrangement joins TRBV6-1 to TRBJ2-7; 7 bases match TRBD1. The CDR3 is made up of 14 amino acids. Germline V gene lookup returns CDR1 MNHNS and CDR2 SASEGT. In nucleotides, the CDR3 is TGTGCCAGCAGCGAAGGGACAGCCAAAAGCGAGCAGTACTTC. Translated: CASSEGTAKSEQYF.

This clonotype showed up many times. The chain joins TRBV12-3 or TRBV12-4 to TRBJ2-1; D is perhaps TRBD2 (5 bases). This CDR3 has 14 residues. V lost 6 bases and J lost 1, with 10 bases in between. The chain's CDR3 is CASRLDGSYNEQFF. DNA of the CDR3: TGTGCCAGCAGACTAGATGGGTCCTACAATGAGCAGTTCTTC.